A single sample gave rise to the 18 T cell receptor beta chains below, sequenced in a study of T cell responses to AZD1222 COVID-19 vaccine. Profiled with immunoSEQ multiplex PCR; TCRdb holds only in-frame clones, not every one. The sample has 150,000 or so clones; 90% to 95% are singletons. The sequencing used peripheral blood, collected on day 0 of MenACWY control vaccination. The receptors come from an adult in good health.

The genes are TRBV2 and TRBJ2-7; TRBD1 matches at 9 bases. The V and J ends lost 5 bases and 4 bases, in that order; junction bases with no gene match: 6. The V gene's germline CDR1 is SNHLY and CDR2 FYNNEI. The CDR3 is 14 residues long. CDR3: CASSRDRAGYEQYF. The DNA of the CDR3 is TGTGCCAGCAGTCGGGACAGGGCAGGATACGAGCAGTACTTC.

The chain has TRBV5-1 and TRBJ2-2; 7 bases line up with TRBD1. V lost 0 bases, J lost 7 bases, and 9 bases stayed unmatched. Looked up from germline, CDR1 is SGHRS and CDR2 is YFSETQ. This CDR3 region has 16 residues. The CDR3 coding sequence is TGCGCCAGCAGCTTGGTCACGGGGACAGATAGCGGGGAGCTGTTTTTT. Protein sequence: CASSLVTGTDSGELFF. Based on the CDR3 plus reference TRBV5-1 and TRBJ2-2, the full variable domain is KAGVTQTPRYLIKTRGQQVTLSCSPISGHRSVSWYQQTPGQGLQFLFEYFSETQRNKGNFPGRFSGRQFSNSRSEMNVSTLELGDSALYLCASSLVTGTDSGELFFGEGSRLTVL.

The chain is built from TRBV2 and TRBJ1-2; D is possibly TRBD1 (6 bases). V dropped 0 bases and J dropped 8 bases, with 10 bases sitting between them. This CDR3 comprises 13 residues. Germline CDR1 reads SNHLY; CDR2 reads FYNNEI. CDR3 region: CASSEARQAGYTF. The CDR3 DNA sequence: TGTGCCAGCAGTGAAGCCAGACAGGCCGGCTACACCTTC.

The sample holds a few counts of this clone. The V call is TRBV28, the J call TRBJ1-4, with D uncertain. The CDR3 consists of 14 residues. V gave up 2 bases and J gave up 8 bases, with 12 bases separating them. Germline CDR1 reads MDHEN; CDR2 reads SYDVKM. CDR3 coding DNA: TGTGCCAGCAGTTTAGGATCTGGGTGGGAAAAACTGTTTTTT. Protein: CASSLGSGWEKLFF.

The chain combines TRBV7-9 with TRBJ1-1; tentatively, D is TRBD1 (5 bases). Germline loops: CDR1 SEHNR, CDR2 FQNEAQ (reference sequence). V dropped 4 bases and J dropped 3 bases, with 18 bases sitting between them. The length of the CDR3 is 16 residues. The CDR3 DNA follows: TGTGCCAGCAGCTCCCCGGGGGGGAGTGCGTACACTGAAGCTTTCTTT. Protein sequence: CASSSPGGSAYTEAFF.

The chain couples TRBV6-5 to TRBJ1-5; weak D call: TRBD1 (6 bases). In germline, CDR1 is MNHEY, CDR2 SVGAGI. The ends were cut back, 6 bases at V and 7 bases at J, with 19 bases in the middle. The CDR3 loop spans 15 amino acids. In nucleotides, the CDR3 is TGTGCCAGCAGGCAACTGGGGGGGCTGAGGCAGCCCCAGCATTTT. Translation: CASRQLGGLRQPQHF.

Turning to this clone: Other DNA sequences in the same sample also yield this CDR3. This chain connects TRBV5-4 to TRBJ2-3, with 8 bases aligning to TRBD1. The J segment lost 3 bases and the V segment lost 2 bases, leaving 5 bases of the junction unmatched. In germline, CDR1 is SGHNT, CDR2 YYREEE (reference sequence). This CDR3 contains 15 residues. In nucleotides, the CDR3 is TGTGCCAGCAGCTTAGACAGGGGAGTGACAGATACGCAGTATTTT. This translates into CASSLDRGVTDTQYF. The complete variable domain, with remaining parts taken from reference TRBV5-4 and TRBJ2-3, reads ETGVTQSPTHLIKTRGQQVTLRCSSQSGHNTVSWYQQALGQGPQFIFQYYREEENGRGNFPPRFSGLQFPNYSSELNVNALELDDSALYLCASSLDRGVTDTQYFGPGTRLTVL.

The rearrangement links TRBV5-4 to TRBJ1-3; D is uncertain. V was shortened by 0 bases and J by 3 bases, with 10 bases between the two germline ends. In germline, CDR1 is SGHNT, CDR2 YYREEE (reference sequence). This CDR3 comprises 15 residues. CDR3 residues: CASSLAGGRGNTIYF. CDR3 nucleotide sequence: TGTGCCAGCAGCTTGGCGGGAGGCCGTGGAAACACCATATATTTT.

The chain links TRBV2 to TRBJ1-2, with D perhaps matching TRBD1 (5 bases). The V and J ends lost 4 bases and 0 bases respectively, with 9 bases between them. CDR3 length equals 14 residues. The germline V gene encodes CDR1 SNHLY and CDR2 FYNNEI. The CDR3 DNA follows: TGTGCCAGCAGTGTGGCAGGGACTAACTATGGCTACACCTTC. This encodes CASSVAGTNYGYTF.

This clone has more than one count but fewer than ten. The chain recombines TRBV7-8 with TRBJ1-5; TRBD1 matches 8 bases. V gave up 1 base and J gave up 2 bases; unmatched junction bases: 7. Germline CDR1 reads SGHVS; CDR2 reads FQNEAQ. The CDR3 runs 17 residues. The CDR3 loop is CASSLVSGGAGNQPQHF. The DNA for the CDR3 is TGTGCCAGCAGCTTAGTTTCAGGGGGCGCAGGCAATCAGCCCCAGCATTTT.

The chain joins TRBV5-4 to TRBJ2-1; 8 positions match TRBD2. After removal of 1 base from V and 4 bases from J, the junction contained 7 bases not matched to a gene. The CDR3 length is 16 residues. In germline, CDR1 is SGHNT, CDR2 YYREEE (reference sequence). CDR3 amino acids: CASSLSSGGGYNEQFF. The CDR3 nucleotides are TGTGCCAGCAGCTTGTCTTCGGGCGGGGGGTACAATGAGCAGTTCTTC.

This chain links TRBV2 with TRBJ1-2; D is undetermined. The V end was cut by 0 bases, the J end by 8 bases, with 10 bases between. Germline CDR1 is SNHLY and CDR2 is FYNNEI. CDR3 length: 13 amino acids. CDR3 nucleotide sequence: TGTGCCAGCAGTGAAGCATTTGGGGTGGGCTACACCTTC. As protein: CASSEAFGVGYTF.

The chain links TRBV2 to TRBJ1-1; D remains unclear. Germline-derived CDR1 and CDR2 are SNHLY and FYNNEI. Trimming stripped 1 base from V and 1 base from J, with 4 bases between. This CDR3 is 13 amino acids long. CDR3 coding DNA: TGTGCCAGCAGTGAAGTTGGGAACACTGAAGCTTTCTTT. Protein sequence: CASSEVGNTEAFF.

The CDR3 spells CASSYSRGPPGNTIYF. CDR3 sequence (DNA): TGTGCCAGCAGTTATTCCAGGGGACCTCCTGGAAACACCATATATTTT. The chain recombines TRBV6-5 with TRBJ1-3; possibly TRBD1 for D (6 bases). Germline CDR1 MNHEY, CDR2 SVGAGI. The CDR3 covers 16 residues. Trimming stripped 3 bases from V and 2 bases from J, with 14 bases between.

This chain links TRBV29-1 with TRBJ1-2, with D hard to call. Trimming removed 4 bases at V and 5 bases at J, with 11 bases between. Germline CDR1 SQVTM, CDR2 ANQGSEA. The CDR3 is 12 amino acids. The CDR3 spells CSVVGSLYGYTF. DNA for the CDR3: TGCAGCGTTGTGGGCAGTCTATATGGCTACACCTTC.

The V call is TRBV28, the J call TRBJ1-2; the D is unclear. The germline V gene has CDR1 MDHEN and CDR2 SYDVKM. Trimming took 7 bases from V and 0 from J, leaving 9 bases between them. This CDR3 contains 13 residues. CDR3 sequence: CASNQLTNYGYTF. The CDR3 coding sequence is TGTGCCAGCAACCAATTAACTAACTATGGCTACACCTTC.

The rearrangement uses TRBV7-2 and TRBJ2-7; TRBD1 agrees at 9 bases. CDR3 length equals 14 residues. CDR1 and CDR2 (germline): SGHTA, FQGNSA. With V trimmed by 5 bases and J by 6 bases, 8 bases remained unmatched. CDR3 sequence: CASSPRTGDLEQYF. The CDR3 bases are TGTGCCAGCAGCCCCAGGACAGGGGATCTCGAGCAGTACTTC.

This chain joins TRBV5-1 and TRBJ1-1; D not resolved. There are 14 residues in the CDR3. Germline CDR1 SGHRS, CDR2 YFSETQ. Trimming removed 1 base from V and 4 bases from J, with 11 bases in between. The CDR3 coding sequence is TGCGCCAGCAGCTTGCTATGGGAAACCACTGAAGCTTTCTTT. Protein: CASSLLWETTEAFF. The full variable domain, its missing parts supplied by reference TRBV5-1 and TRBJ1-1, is KAGVTQTPRYLIKTRGQQVTLSCSPISGHRSVSWYQQTPGQGLQFLFEYFSETQRNKGNFPGRFSGRQFSNSRSEMNVSTLELGDSALYLCASSLLWETTEAFFGQGTRLTVV.